This TCR beta chain appears in the sequencing data of a study of blood T cell repertoires in COVID-19. This table comes from immunoSEQ multiplex PCR, and its TCRdb copy is limited to in-frame clones, with some not included. The sample has under 300,000 clones, 75% to 90% seen once; the top ten hold roughly 6.3%. This CDR3 comprises 16 residues. Per the germline V gene, CDR1 is LGHDT and CDR2 is YNNKEL (reference sequence). With 0 bases removed from V and 3 bases from J, the gap between germline ends came to 12 bases. The sequence came from a woman in her twenties or thirties with acute COVID-19. The sample was PBMCs or T cells enriched from blood (not recorded which). V is TRBV3-1 (or the pseudogene TRBV3-2) and J is TRBJ1-5; a weak D match, TRBD1 (5 bases). The CDR3 spells CASSQDGQGPNQPQHF. As DNA, the CDR3 is TGTGCCAGCAGCCAAGACGGCCAGGGTCCCAATCAGCCCCAGCATTTT.